The next 27 T cell receptor beta chains were all read from a single sample in a study of blood T cells in healthy people across ages. Through a sample-barcoded 5' primer and a J-beta primer mix, a second PCR was run for roughly 6 to 12 cycles. A single record per CDR3 protein comes from TCRdb applying MiXCR to the 5' RACE reads. The sample contains roughly 550,000 distinct CDR3 sequences, 24% of which appear only once. The same data also went into a second study, on T cells of mothers and their children.

The sample taken for sequencing was blood. These receptors were obtained from a boy younger than 18 in good health.

This clonotype was detected a few times. The gene calls are TRBV7-3 and TRBJ2-1, with D perhaps TRBD2 (6 bases). V was shortened by 10 bases and J by 7 bases, with 20 bases between the two germline ends. The CDR3 covers 14 residues. Germline V CDR1 and CDR2: SGHTA, FQGTGA. The CDR3 sequence: CATSSPGVENEQFF. For the CDR3, the DNA is TGTGCCACCTCCAGCCCGGGAGTCGAAAATGAGCAGTTCTTC.

V is TRBV10-3 and J is TRBJ2-3; possibly TRBD2 for D (5 bases). Germline V gene lookup returns CDR1 ENHRY and CDR2 SYGVKD. This CDR3 is 14 amino acids long. Deletions cut 6 bases from V and 0 bases from J, with 10 bases between. The CDR3 loop reads CAIRTTISTDTQYF. In DNA form, the CDR3 reads TGTGCCATCAGGACTACTATAAGCACAGATACGCAGTATTTT.

CDR3 residues: CASSPRGSSSYEQYF. The CDR3, as DNA: TGTGCCAGCTCACCACGGGGCTCAAGCTCCTACGAGCAGTACTTC. The chain joins TRBV18 to TRBJ2-7; D perhaps matches TRBD1 (5 bases). CDR3 size: 15 residues. The germline gives CDR1 KGHSH, CDR2 LQKENI. Trimming cost V 1 base and J 0 bases, with 10 bases left between them.

This clonotype was recorded a few times. The genes are TRBV28 and TRBJ2-3, with 7 nucleotides matching TRBD2. V lost 3 bases to trimming and J lost 2 bases; unmatched junction nucleotides: 8. The CDR3 runs 16 residues. The germline V gene has CDR1 MDHEN and CDR2 SYDVKM. CDR3 region: CASSFSRLAATDTQYF. In DNA form, the CDR3 reads TGTGCCAGCAGTTTCTCCAGGCTAGCGGCCACAGATACGCAGTATTTT. Full variable domain (outside the CDR3, taken from reference TRBV28 and TRBJ2-3): DVKVTQSSRYLVKRTGEKVFLECVQDMDHENMFWYRQDPGLGLRLIYFSYDVKMKEKGDIPEGYSVSREKKERFSLILESASTNQTSMYLCASSFSRLAATDTQYFGPGTRLTVL.

Written as DNA, the CDR3 is TGTGCCAGCAGCAACAGACAGAATCCAGGGACCCAGTACTTC. The encoded protein is CASSNRQNPGTQYF. The chain uses TRBV5-5 and TRBJ2-5, with TRBD1 as a possible D gene (5 bases). V dropped 4 bases and J dropped 7 bases, with 17 bases sitting between them. The CDR3 contains 14 residues. Germline CDR1 SGHKS, CDR2 YYEKEE (reference sequence).

Concerning this clonotype: One end of the junction varies from germline; a read error may be responsible. V gene TRBV6-5 combines with J gene TRBJ2-5; 9 positions match TRBD1. The CDR3 runs to 16 residues. Per germline, CDR1 MNHEY and CDR2 SVGAGI. The CDR3 sequence: CASSSDRGLYQEIQYF. The CDR3 DNA reads as TGTGCCAGCAGTTCGGACAGGGGATTGTACCAAGAGATCCAGTACTTC.

This sequence joins TRBV6-6 and TRBJ1-2, with D hard to call. The CDR3 covers 11 residues. Per germline, CDR1 MNHNY and CDR2 SVGAGI (reference sequence). Trimming removed 2 bases at V and 8 bases at J, with 6 bases between. The CDR3 bases are TGTGCCAGCAGTTACAACGGGGGCTACACCTTC. Translating gives CASSYNGGYTF.

A few counts support this clonotype. The genes are TRBV4-3 and TRBJ1-5; D gene uncertain. This CDR3 contains 15 residues. V dropped 0 bases and J dropped 3 bases, with 9 bases sitting between them. CDR1 and CDR2 (germline): LGHNA, YSLEER. This CDR3 reads CASSQDRQTNQPQHF. CDR3 coding DNA: TGCGCCAGCAGCCAAGATCGGCAGACCAATCAGCCCCAGCATTTT.

In this sample, this clonotype turned up a few times. The rearrangement joins TRBV28 to TRBJ1-1; TRBD1 matches at 7 bases. J was trimmed by 5 bases and V by 6 bases; bases with no gene match: 9. Germline V gene data show CDR1 as MDHEN and CDR2 as SYDVKM. The CDR3 consists of 14 residues. The CDR3 protein is CASSPPDRWTEAFF. The CDR3 DNA is TGTGCCAGCAGCCCCCCGGACAGGTGGACTGAAGCTTTCTTT.

The sample holds many counts of this clonotype. This sequence joins TRBV4-3 and TRBJ2-1, with D perhaps matching TRBD1 or TRBD2 (7 bases each). This CDR3 has 15 residues. Germline lookup yields CDR1 LGHNA and CDR2 YSLEER. Deletions cut 0 bases from V and 3 bases from J, with 9 bases between. CDR3: CASSQDRGGYNEQFF. CDR3 coding DNA: TGCGCCAGCAGCCAAGACAGGGGGGGCTACAATGAGCAGTTCTTC.

The genes are TRBV20-1 and TRBJ2-1; weak D call: TRBD1 (6 bases). Deletions cut 3 bases from V and 5 bases from J, with 11 bases between. This CDR3 spans 13 amino acids. Germline values: CDR1 DFQATT, CDR2 SNEGSKA (reference sequence). In DNA form, the CDR3 reads TGCAGTGCTAGCTCAGGGACACACAATGAGCAGTTCTTC. Translation gives CSASSGTHNEQFF.

The chain is built from TRBV5-6 and TRBJ2-7; 9 bases agree with TRBD1. Unmatched junction bases numbered 13, after V lost 5 bases and J lost 7 bases. CDR3 length: 15 residues. Germline loops: CDR1 SGHDT, CDR2 YYEEEE. Here the CDR3 reads CASRRSPGQGLEQYF. The CDR3 nucleotides read TGTGCCAGCAGACGTAGCCCGGGACAGGGATTGGAGCAGTACTTC. Full variable domain (remainder filled in from reference TRBV5-6 and TRBJ2-7): DAGVTQSPTHLIKTRGQQVTLRCSPKSGHDTVSWYQQALGQGPQFIFQYYEEEERQRGNFPDRFSGHQFPNYSSELNVNALLLGDSALYLCASRRSPGQGLEQYFGPGTRLTVT.

Only a few counts were recorded for this clonotype. The rearrangement links TRBV4-2 to TRBJ1-2, with unresolved D. The V gene lost 0 bases and the J gene lost 2 bases, with 13 bases spanning the gap. The CDR3 contains 16 residues. The V gene's germline CDR1 is LGHNA and CDR2 YNFKEQ. The CDR3 bases are TGTGCCAGCAGCCAAGAGAGTATCCCCGAGAACTATGGCTACACCTTC. It codes for CASSQESIPENYGYTF.

The chain combines TRBV13 with TRBJ2-1; 7 nucleotides agree with TRBD2. V lost 0 bases and J lost 5; bases outside the gene matches: 4. CDR3 length: 15 residues. From germline, CDR1 is PRHDT and CDR2 FYEKMQ (reference sequence). The CDR3 loop is CASSLGGTTDNEQFF. The CDR3 region has the DNA TGTGCCAGCAGCTTAGGCGGGACTACTGACAATGAGCAGTTCTTC.

A few counts support this clonotype. The chain employs TRBV6-1 and TRBJ1-5, with D possibly TRBD1 on 5 matching bases. V was pared by 4 bases and J by 0 bases, with 10 bases between. This CDR3 spans 15 amino acids. The germline gives CDR1 MNHNS, CDR2 SASEGT. CDR3 in amino acids: CASSGRDGSNQPQHF. The CDR3 bases are TGTGCCAGCAGTGGGCGGGACGGTAGCAATCAGCCCCAGCATTTT.

This chain's CDR3 is CATKFDLPETQYF. The CDR3 DNA reads as TGTGCCACGAAATTTGACCTTCCGGAGACCCAGTACTTC. The chain links TRBV2 to TRBJ2-5; D uncertain. Trimming shortened V by 10 bases and J by 5 bases, and 17 bases separated the two germline ends. The CDR3 sequence is 13 residues long. Germline CDR1 and CDR2: SNHLY and FYNNEI.

The chain recombines TRBV7-2 with TRBJ2-4, with a tentative D call TRBD1 (6 bases). The CDR3 loop spans 16 amino acids. In germline, CDR1 is SGHTA, CDR2 FQGNSA. V lost 2 bases and J 5 bases, leaving 16 bases between the germline ends. The CDR3 sequence: CASSLRTASLQNIQYF. Written as DNA, the CDR3 is TGTGCCAGCAGCTTAAGGACAGCTAGTCTTCAAAACATTCAGTACTTC.

This chain links TRBV20-1 with TRBJ2-7; 9 positions agree with TRBD2. V shed 6 bases, J shed 0 bases, and the junction held 9 bases outside the gene matches. CDR1 and CDR2 (germline): DFQATT, SNEGSKA (reference sequence). The CDR3 is 15 residues long. The CDR3 loop is CSAKGRLAASYEQYF. Here the CDR3 DNA reads TGCAGTGCGAAGGGGAGACTAGCGGCCTCCTACGAGCAGTACTTC.

The chain has TRBV4-3 and TRBJ1-2; D may be TRBD1 (5 bases). The CDR3 runs to 17 residues. The germline gives CDR1 LGHNA, CDR2 YSLEER. Deletions cut 5 bases from V and 4 bases from J, with 23 bases between. The CDR3 loop reads CASSDAGMLARGYGYTF. CDR3 DNA sequence: TGCGCCAGCAGCGACGCAGGGATGTTGGCTAGAGGCTATGGCTACACCTTC.

V usage is TRBV9 and J usage is TRBJ2-7, with no clear D. Per germline, CDR1 SGDLS and CDR2 YYNGEE. V shed 4 bases and J shed 2 bases, with 13 bases lying between them. The CDR3 loop spans 14 amino acids. The CDR3 DNA is TGTGCCAGCAGCCCCTCGCAGAGACCCTACGAGCAGTACTTC. It encodes CASSPSQRPYEQYF.

The V gene is TRBV14, the J gene TRBJ2-3; 7 bases align to TRBD1. Germline V CDR1 and CDR2: SGHDN, FVKESK. CDR3 length: 16 residues. V lost 0 bases and J lost 5; bases outside the gene matches: 8. CDR3 amino acids: CASSQEVTTGQDTQYF. In DNA, the CDR3 is TGTGCCAGCAGCCAAGAGGTAACGACAGGGCAAGATACGCAGTATTTT. The variable domain in full, with the rest retrieved from reference TRBV14 and TRBJ2-3, is EAGVTQFPSHSVIEKGQTVTLRCDPISGHDNLYWYRRVMGKEIKFLLHFVKESKQDESGMPNNRFLAERTGGTYSTLKVQPAELEDSGVYFCASSQEVTTGQDTQYFGPGTRLTVL.

This clonotype was counted only a few times. The V gene is TRBV5-5, the J gene TRBJ1-4; D not resolved. Germline-derived CDR1 and CDR2 are SGHKS and YYEKEE (reference sequence). Trimming removed 0 bases at V and 12 bases at J, with 15 bases between. This CDR3 comprises 14 residues. This chain's CDR3 is CASSLEVPSMELFF. CDR3 in DNA: TGTGCCAGCAGCTTGGAAGTCCCGTCAATGGAACTGTTTTTT. Full variable domain (remainder filled in from reference TRBV5-5 and TRBJ1-4): DAGVTQSPTHLIKTRGQQVTLRCSPISGHKSVSWYQQVLGQGPQFIFQYYEKEERGRGNFPDRFSARQFPNYSSELNVNALLLGDSALYLCASSLEVPSMELFFGSGTQLSVL.

This clonotype showed up just a few times. The chain employs TRBV28 and TRBJ2-4; D may be TRBD2 (6 bases). The V end was cut by 2 bases, the J end by 0 bases, with 11 bases between. Germline lookup yields CDR1 MDHEN and CDR2 SYDVKM. This CDR3 spans 16 amino acids. DNA for the CDR3: TGTGCCAGCAGTTTAGTAGCGGACCTAGCCAAAAACATTCAGTACTTC. Translated: CASSLVADLAKNIQYF.

The chain has TRBV7-2 and TRBJ2-5, with D perhaps TRBD2 (6 bases). Germline CDR1 SGHTA, CDR2 FQGNSA. This CDR3 comprises 14 residues. V gave up 3 bases and J gave up 5 bases, with 13 bases separating them. The CDR3 sequence is CASSFSAGSETQYF. The CDR3 nucleotides are TGTGCCAGCAGCTTTAGTGCGGGGAGCGAGACCCAGTACTTC.

The chain uses TRBV4-3 and TRBJ2-6; 8 bases match TRBD1. The junction had 8 bases not matched to a gene; V was cut back by 4 bases and J by 0 bases. Germline V gene lookup returns CDR1 LGHNA and CDR2 YSLEER. The CDR3 is made up of 18 amino acids. CDR3 amino acids: CASSPGTGGVSGANVLTF. The CDR3 region has the DNA TGCGCCAGCAGCCCGGGGACAGGCGGAGTCTCTGGGGCCAACGTCCTGACTTTC.

Concerning this clonotype: The junction departs from the called germline gene at one end, perhaps through a read error. The chain combines TRBV12-3 or TRBV12-4 with TRBJ1-1; 8 bases are a match to TRBD1. The CDR3 has 15 amino acids. CDR3 residues: CASSRSGTGRTGAFF. CDR3 nucleotides: TGTGCCAGCAGCCGTAGCGGGACAGGACGCACTGGAGCTTTCTTT.

The chain carries TRBV6-1 and TRBJ1-4, with a weak D call TRBD1 (5 bases). This CDR3 has 15 residues. Trimming cost V 7 bases and J 8 bases, with 20 bases left between them. Germline assignment: CDR1 MNHNS and CDR2 SASEGT. The CDR3 here is CASTVTGSYGEKLFF. CDR3 nucleotide sequence: TGTGCCAGCACGGTTACAGGATCGTATGGGGAAAAACTGTTTTTT.